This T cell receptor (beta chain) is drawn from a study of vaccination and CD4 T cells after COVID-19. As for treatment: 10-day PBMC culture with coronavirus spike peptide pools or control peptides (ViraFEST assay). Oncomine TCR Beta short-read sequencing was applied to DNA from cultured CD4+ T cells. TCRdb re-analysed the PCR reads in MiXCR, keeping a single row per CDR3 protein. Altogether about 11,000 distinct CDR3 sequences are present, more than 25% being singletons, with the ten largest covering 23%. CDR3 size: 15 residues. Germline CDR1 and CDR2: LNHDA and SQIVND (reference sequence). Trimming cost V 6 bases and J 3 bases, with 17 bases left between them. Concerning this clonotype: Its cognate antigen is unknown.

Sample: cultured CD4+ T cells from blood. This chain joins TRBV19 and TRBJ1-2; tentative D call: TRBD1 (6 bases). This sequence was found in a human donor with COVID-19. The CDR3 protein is CASRRGGLRDYGYTF. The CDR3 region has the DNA TGTGCCAGTAGGCGTGGGGGGCTCAGGGACTATGGCTACACCTTC. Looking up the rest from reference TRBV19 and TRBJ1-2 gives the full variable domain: DGGITQSPKYLFRKEGQNVTLSCEQNLNHDAMYWYRQDPGQGLRLIYYSQIVNDFQKGDIAEGYSVSREKKESFPLTVTSAQKNPTAFYLCASRRGGLRDYGYTFGSGTRLTVV.